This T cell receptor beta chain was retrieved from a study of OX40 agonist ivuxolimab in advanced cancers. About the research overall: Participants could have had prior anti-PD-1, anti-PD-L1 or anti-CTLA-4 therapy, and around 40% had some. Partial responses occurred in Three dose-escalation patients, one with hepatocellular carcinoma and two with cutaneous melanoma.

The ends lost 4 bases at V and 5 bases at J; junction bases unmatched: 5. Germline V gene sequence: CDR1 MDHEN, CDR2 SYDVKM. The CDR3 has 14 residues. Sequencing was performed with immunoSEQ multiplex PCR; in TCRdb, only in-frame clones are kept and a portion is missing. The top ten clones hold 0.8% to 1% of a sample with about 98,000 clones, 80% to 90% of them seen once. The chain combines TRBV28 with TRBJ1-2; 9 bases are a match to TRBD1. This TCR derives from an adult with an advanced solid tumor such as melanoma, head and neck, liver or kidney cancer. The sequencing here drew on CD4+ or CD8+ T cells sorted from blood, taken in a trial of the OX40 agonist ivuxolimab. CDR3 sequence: CASSSGTGLYGYTF. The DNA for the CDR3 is TGTGCCAGCAGTTCCGGGACAGGGTTGTATGGCTACACCTTC.